This T cell receptor beta chain was recovered during a study of beta chain features in type 1 diabetes. Germline values: CDR1 MNHNY, CDR2 SVGAGI (reference sequence). The CDR3 is 14 residues long. The ends lost 6 bases at V and 2 bases at J; junction bases unmatched: 5. As for this clone: Its matching antigen is unknown.

The authors reverse transcribed all of the isolated RNA, so sequencing captured expressed TCRB transcripts. Data came from immunoSEQ multiplex PCR; TCRdb stores just in-frame clones and leaves some out. The data hold hundreds of thousands of clones, with 13% to 15% observed a single time. Regarding the study as a whole: Small HLA sub-analyses could not settle whether HLA shapes TCRB rearrangement. PCR might show a preference for shorter templates, equally across patients and controls.

Sorting that relied on CD45RO/CCR7/CD25/CD127/CD95/CD27 yielded CD4+ naive, central memory, regulatory and stem cell-like memory cells. Populations isolated by sorting all had purity greater than 95%. Sequencing was carried out using central memory CD4+ T cells from blood. This rearrangement joins TRBV6-6 to TRBJ2-5, with 8 positions matching TRBD2. This TCR derives from a man between 25 and 39 years old in good health. The CDR3 loop reads CASRTLAAQETQYF. The CDR3 nucleotides are TGTGCCAGCAGAACACTAGCGGCACAAGAGACCCAGTACTTC.